Described below is a single TCR beta chain sequence and its context. What it binds is unknown. This specimen belongs to a study of cytomegalovirus exposure and HLA in healthy donors. Study information: Earlier work reported approximately 110 million unique TCR beta sequences from about 179 million T cells.

Use of 60 Vbeta and 13 Jbeta primers characterized the PCR. Sequenced by immunoSEQ multiplex PCR; TCRdb stores in-frame clones only, minus some. This table holds approximately 100,000 clones, approximately 80% found once. Regarding the study as a whole: Sequencing likely generated an artifact that appeared as a cluster of highly shared sequence variants.

The V gene's germline CDR1 is LNHDA and CDR2 SQIVND (reference sequence). CDR3 length equals 15 residues. After removal of 11 bases from V and 5 bases from J, the junction contained 15 bases not matched to a gene. The chain links TRBV19 to TRBJ2-3, with 8 bases that match TRBD2. The clonotype was recovered from a female donor in good health and CMV-seropositive. Specimen: PBMCs. CDR3 sequence (DNA): TGTGCCTCACGGGGGGGGACTCCCGATCGAGATACGCAGTATTTT. This encodes CASRGGTPDRDTQYF. The whole variable domain, remainder taken from reference TRBV19 and TRBJ2-3, is DGGITQSPKYLFRKEGQNVTLSCEQNLNHDAMYWYRQDPGQGLRLIYYSQIVNDFQKGDIAEGYSVSREKKESFPLTVTSAQKNPTAFYLCASRGGTPDRDTQYFGPGTRLTVL.